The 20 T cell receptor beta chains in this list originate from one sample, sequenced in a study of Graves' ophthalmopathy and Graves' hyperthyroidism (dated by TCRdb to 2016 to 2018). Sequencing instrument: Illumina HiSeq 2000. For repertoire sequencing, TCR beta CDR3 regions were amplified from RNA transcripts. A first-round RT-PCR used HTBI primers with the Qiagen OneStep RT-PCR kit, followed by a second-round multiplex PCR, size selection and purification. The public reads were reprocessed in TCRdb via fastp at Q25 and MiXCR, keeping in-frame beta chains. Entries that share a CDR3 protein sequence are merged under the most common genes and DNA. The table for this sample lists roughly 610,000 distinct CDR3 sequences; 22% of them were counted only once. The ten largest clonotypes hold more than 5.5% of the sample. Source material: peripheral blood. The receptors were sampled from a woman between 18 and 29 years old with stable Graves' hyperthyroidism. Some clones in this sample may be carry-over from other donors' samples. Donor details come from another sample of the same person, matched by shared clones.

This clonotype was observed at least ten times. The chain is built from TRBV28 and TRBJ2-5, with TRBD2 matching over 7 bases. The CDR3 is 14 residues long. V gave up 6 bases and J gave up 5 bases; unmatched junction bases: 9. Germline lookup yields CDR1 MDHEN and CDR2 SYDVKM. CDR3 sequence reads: CASRPRGEWETQYF. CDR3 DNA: TGTGCCAGCAGACCACGGGGGGAGTGGGAGACCCAGTACTTC.

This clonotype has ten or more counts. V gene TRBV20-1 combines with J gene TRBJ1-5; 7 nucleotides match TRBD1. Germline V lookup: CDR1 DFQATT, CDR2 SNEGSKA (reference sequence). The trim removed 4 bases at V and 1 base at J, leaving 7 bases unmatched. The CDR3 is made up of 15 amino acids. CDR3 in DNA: TGCAGTGCTACCGTTCAGGGGGGCAGCAATCAGCCCCAGCATTTT. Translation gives CSATVQGGSNQPQHF.

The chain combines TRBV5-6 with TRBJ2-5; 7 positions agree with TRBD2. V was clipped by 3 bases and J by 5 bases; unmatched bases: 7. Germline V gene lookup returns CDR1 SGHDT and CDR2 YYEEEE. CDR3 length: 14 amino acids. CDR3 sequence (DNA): TGTGCCAGCAGCTCGGGACTAAAGGAGGAGACCCAGTACTTC. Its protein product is CASSSGLKEETQYF.

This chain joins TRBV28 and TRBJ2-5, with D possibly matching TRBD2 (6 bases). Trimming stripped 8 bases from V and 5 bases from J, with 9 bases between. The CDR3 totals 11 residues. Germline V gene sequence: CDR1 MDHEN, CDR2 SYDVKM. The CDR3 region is CASGGSETQYF. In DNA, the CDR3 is TGTGCCAGCGGGGGGTCGGAGACCCAGTACTTC.

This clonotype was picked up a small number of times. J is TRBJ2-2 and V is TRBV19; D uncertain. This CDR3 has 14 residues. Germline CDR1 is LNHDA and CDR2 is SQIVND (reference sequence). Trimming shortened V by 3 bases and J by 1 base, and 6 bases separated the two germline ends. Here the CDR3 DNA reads TGTGCCAGTAGTATGAGGCTGAACACCGGGGAGCTGTTTTTT. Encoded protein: CASSMRLNTGELFF.

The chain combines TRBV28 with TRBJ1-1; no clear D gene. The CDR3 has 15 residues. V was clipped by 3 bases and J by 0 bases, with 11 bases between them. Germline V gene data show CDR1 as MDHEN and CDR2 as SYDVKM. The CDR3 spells CASSFNSDLNTEAFF. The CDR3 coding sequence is TGTGCCAGCAGTTTTAATTCCGATTTGAACACTGAAGCTTTCTTT.

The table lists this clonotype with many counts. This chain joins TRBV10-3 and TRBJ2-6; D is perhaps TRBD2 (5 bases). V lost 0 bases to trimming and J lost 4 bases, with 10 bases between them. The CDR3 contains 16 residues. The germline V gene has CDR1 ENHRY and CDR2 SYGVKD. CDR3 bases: TGTGCCATCAGTGAGTCGAGGGTCGCGGGGGCCAACGTCCTGACTTTC. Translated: CAISESRVAGANVLTF.

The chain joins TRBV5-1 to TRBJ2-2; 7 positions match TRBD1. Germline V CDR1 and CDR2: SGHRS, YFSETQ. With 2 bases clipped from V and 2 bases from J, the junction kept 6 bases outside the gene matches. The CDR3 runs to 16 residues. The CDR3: CASSFRGQINTGELFF. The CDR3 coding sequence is TGCGCCAGCAGCTTCCGGGGACAGATTAACACCGGGGAGCTGTTTTTT.

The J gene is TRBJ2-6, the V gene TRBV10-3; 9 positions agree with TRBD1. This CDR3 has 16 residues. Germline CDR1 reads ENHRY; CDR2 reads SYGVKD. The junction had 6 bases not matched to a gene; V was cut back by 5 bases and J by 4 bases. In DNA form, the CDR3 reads TGTGCCATCAGTCCCGGGACAGGGAGGGGGGCCAACGTCCTGACTTTC. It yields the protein CAISPGTGRGANVLTF.

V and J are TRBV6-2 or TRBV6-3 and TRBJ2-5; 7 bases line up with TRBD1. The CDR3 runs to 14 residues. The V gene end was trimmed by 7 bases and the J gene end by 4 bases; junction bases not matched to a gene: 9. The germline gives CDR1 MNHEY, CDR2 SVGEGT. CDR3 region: CASNQYRGRETQYF. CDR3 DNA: TGTGCCAGCAACCAATACAGGGGCCGAGAGACCCAGTACTTC.

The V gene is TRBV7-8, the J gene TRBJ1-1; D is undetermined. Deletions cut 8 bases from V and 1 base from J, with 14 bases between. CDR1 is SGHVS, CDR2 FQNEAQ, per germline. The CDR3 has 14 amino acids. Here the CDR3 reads CASLRGNQNTEAFF. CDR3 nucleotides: TGTGCCAGCCTCAGAGGGAACCAGAACACTGAAGCTTTCTTT.

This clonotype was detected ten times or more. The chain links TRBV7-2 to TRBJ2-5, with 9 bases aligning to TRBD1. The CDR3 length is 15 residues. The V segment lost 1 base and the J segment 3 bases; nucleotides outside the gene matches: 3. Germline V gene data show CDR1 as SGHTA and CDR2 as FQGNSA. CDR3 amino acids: CASSLGGQGKETQYF. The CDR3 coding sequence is TGTGCCAGCAGCTTAGGGGGACAGGGTAAAGAGACCCAGTACTTC. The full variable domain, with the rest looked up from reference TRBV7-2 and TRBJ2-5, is GAGVSQSPSNKVTEKGKDVELRCDPISGHTALYWYRQSLGQGLEFLIYFQGNSAPDKSGLPSDRFSAERTGGSVSTLTIQRTQQEDSAVYLCASSLGGQGKETQYFGPGTRLLVL.

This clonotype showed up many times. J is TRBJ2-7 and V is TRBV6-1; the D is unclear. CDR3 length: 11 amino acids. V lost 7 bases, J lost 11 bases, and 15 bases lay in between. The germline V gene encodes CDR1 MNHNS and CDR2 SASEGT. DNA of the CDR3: TGTGCCAGCACCGGCGGACGGGCGGAGTACTTC. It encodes CASTGGRAEYF.

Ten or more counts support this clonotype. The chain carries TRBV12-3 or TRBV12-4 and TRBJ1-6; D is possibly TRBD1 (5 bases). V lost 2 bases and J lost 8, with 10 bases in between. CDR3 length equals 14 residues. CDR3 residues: CASSLQGRDSPLHF. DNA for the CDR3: TGTGCCAGCAGTTTACAGGGTCGGGATTCACCCCTCCACTTT.

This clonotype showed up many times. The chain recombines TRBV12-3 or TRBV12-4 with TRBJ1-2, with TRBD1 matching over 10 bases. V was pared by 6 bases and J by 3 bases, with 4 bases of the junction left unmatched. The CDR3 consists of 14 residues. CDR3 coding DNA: TGTGCCAGCAGACTTGGGACAGGGGACTATGGCTACACCTTC. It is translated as CASRLGTGDYGYTF.

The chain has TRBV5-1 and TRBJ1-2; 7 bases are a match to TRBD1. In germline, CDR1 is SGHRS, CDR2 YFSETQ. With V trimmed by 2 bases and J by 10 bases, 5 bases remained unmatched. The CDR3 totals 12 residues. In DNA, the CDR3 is TGCGCCAGCAGCTTAGGTCAGGGGGACTACACCTTC. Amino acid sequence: CASSLGQGDYTF.

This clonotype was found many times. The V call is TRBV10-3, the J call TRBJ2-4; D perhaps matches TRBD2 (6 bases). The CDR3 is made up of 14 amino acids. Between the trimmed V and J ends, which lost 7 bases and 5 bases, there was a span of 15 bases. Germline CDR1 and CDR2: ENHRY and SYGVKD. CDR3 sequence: CAIKAGRDENIQYF. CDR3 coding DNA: TGTGCCATCAAAGCGGGTCGTGACGAAAACATTCAGTACTTC.

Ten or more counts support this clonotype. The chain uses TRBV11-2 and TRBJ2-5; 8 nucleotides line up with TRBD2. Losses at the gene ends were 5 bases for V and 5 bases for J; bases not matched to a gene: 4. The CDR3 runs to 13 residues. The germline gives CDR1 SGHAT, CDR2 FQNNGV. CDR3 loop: CASSTREGETQYF. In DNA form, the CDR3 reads TGTGCCAGCAGCACCCGGGAGGGGGAGACCCAGTACTTC.

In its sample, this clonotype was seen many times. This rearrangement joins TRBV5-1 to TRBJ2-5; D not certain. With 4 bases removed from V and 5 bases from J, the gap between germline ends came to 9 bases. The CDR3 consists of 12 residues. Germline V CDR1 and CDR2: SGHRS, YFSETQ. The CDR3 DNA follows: TGCGCCAGCAGCCTCCGGACGGAGACCCAGTACTTC. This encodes CASSLRTETQYF.

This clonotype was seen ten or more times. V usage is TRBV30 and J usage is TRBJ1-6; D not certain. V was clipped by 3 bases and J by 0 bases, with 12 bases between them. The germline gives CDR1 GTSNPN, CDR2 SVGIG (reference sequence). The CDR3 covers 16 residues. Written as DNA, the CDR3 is TGTGCCTGGAGATCCGCCAACAGCTCCTATAATTCACCCCTCCACTTT. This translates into CAWRSANSSYNSPLHF.